What follows are 9 T cell receptor beta chains derived from one specimen sequenced in a study of blood T cell repertoires in COVID-19. Profiled with immunoSEQ multiplex PCR; TCRdb holds only in-frame clones, not every one. The sample carries hundreds of thousands of clones, about 90% recorded once. The sequencing sample was made of peripheral blood. These receptors were collected from a woman in her forties or fifties who had recovered from COVID-19.

The chain links TRBV2 to TRBJ1-1; no clear D. This CDR3 has 15 amino acids. V was shortened by 9 bases and J by 4 bases, with 21 bases between the two germline ends. Germline V gene data show CDR1 as SNHLY and CDR2 as FYNNEI. The CDR3 DNA reads TGTGCCAGTACCTTCCCGGGCCTGAGCGGCACTGAAGCTTTCTTT. Amino acid sequence: CASTFPGLSGTEAFF.

This chain links TRBV19 with TRBJ1-1; 12 bases fit TRBD1. V lost 7 bases, J lost 8 bases, and 17 bases stayed unmatched. The CDR3 is 17 amino acids. Germline loops: CDR1 LNHDA, CDR2 SQIVND (reference sequence). The CDR3 here is CASNHVTGTGGAAEAFF. CDR3 bases: TGTGCCAGTAACCATGTGACCGGGACAGGGGGCGCGGCCGAAGCTTTCTTT.

In its sample, this clone was seen once. The chain combines TRBV11-3 with TRBJ2-2; D might be TRBD1 (5 bases). Trimming took 0 bases from V and 3 from J, leaving 8 bases between them. Germline V lookup: CDR1 SGHNT, CDR2 YENEEA. The CDR3 has 15 amino acids. The CDR3 sequence: CASSLDPGYTGELFF. The CDR3 DNA reads TGTGCCAGCAGCTTAGACCCAGGGTACACCGGGGAGCTGTTTTTT.

CDR3 sequence reads: CASSWRDGTSEQYF. The CDR3 region has the DNA TGCGCCAGCAGCTGGAGGGACGGTACAAGCGAGCAGTACTTC. The chain couples TRBV5-1 to TRBJ2-7; a weak D match, TRBD2 (6 bases). Trimming took 3 bases from V and 6 from J, leaving 16 bases between them. CDR3 length equals 14 residues. Germline lookup yields CDR1 SGHRS and CDR2 YFSETQ.

This chain connects TRBV7-3 to TRBJ2-7; TRBD1 matches at 11 bases. The V and J ends lost 5 bases and 1 base, in that order; junction bases with no gene match: 4. Germline CDR1 reads SGHTA; CDR2 reads FQGTGA. CDR3 length: 15 residues. In DNA, the CDR3 is TGTGCCAGCAGCGCCGGGACAGGGGGATCCTACGAGCAGTACTTC. As protein: CASSAGTGGSYEQYF.

The chain recombines TRBV19 with TRBJ1-3, with D unresolved. V was trimmed by 3 bases and J by 2 bases, leaving 11 bases between them. The germline V gene encodes CDR1 LNHDA and CDR2 SQIVND (reference sequence). This CDR3 has 15 residues. In DNA form, the CDR3 reads TGTGCCAGTAGTATGATGGGAGGACCTGGAAACACCATATATTTT. The encoded protein is CASSMMGGPGNTIYF.

V and J are TRBV4-1 and TRBJ1-2; 7 nucleotides line up with TRBD1. The CDR3 contains 17 residues. Trimming at V came to 0 bases and at J to 2 bases, leaving 9 bases not matched to a gene. CDR1 is MGHRA and CDR2 is YSYEKL in the germline V gene. The CDR3 region has the DNA TGCGCCAGCAGCCAAGAACTCGGGACAGCCGAGAACTATGGCTACACCTTC. Encoded protein: CASSQELGTAENYGYTF.

The V call is TRBV9, the J call TRBJ2-7, with 7 bases lining up with TRBD1. Trimming removed 5 bases from V and 0 bases from J; junction bases left unmatched: 5. Germline lookup yields CDR1 SGDLS and CDR2 YYNGEE. The CDR3 runs 14 residues. The CDR3 protein is CASSQGGPSYEQYF. The DNA of the CDR3 is TGTGCCAGCAGTCAAGGGGGCCCCTCCTACGAGCAGTACTTC.

The V call is TRBV7-2, the J call TRBJ1-2; unclear D gene. V was trimmed by 8 bases and J by 4 bases, leaving 20 bases between them. The CDR3 has 15 amino acids. The germline V gene encodes CDR1 SGHTA and CDR2 FQGNSA. In nucleotides, the CDR3 is TGTGCCAGCGGCGCCCCTGACCGAGGAGTCTATGGCTACACCTTC. Its translation: CASGAPDRGVYGYTF.